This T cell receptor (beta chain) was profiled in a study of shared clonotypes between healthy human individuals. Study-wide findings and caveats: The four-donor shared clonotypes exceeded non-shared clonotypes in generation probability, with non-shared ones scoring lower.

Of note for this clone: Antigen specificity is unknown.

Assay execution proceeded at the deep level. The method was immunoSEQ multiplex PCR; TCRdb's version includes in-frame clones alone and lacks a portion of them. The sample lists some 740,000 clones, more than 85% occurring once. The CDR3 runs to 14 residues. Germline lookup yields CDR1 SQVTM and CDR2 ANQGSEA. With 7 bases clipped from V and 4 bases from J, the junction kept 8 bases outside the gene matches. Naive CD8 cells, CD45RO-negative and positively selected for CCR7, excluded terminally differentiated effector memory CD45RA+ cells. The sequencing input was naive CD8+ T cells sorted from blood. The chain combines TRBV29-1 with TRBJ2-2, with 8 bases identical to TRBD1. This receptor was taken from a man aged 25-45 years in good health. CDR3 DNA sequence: TGCAGCGCCGAGGACAGGGAAGGCACCGGGGAGCTGTTTTTT. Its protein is CSAEDREGTGELFF.